This TCR beta chain comes out of a study of blood T cells in healthy people across ages. Study-level background: Using template switching, researchers captured about one barcoded beta molecule for each two T cells.

Combining a sample-barcoded 5' primer with a J-beta primer mix, a second PCR ran for about 6 to 11 cycles. TCRdb used MiXCR to reprocess the 5' RACE reads, holding one entry per CDR3 protein. The profile shows roughly 410,000 distinct CDR3 sequences, 50% to 60% of them singletons. V dropped 3 bases and J dropped 3 bases, with 11 bases sitting between them. This CDR3 has 14 amino acids. The germline CDR1 and CDR2 sequences are MDHEN and SYDVKM. The V and J genes are TRBV28 and TRBJ1-2, with unresolved D. Source material: blood. The sequence derives from a man in his 60s in good health. The CDR3 here is CASSFGPPDYGYTF. CDR3 sequence (DNA): TGTGCCAGCAGTTTCGGACCTCCCGACTATGGCTACACCTTC.